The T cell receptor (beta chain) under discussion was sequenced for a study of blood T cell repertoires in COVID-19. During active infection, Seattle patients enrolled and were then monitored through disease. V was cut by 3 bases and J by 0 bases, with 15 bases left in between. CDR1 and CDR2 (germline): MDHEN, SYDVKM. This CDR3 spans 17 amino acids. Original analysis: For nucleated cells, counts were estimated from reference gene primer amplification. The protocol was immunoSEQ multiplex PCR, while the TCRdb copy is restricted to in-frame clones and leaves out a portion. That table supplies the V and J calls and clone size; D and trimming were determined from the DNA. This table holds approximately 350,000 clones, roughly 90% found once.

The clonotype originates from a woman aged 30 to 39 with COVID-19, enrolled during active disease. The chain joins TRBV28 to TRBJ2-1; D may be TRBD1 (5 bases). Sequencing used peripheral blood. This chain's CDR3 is CASSFPTSRASYNEQFF. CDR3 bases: TGTGCCAGCAGTTTCCCCACAAGCAGGGCCTCCTACAATGAGCAGTTCTTC.